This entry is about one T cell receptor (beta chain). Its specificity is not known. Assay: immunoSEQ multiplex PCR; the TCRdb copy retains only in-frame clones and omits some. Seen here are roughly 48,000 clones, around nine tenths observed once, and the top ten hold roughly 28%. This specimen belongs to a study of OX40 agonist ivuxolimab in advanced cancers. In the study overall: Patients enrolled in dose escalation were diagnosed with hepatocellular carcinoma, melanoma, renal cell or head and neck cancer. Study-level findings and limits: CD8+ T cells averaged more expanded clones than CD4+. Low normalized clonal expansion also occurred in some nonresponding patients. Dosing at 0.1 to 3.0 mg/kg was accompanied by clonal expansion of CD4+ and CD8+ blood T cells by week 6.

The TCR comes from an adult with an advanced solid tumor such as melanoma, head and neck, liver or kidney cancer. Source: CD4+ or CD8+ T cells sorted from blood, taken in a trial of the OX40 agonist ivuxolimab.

The CDR3 DNA follows: TGTGCCAGCAGCTCCACCTCGCCGTCTATCGTCTACGAGCAGTACTTC. This translates into CASSSTSPSIVYEQYF. The chain uses TRBV5-6 and TRBJ2-7; D gene unclear. V was trimmed by 3 bases and J by 3 bases, leaving 19 bases between them. The CDR3 contains 16 residues. Germline V gene sequence: CDR1 SGHDT, CDR2 YYEEEE.